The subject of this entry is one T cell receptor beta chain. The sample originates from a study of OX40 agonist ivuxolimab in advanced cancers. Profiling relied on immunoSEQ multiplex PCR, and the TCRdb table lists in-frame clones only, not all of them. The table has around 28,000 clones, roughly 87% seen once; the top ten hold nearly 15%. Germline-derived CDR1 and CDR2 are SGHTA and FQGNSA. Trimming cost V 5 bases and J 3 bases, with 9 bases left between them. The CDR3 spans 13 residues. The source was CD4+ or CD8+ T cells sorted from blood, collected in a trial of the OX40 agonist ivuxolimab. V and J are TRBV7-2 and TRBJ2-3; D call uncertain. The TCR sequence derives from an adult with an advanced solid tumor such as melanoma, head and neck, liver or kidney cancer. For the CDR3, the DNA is TGTGCCAGCAGCCCGGTGTCAACAGATACGCAGTATTTT. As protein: CASSPVSTDTQYF.